This TCR beta chain was identified during a study of T cell repertoires in cytomegalovirus infection. Study context: It can be stated that public TCR beta signatures indicated CMV infection as well as a matching HLA type.

Notes on the study in general: Within the response measured ex vivo, HLA-C-restricted CMV-specific TCR beta clonotypes were dominant. Cumulative public TCR beta family frequency identified CMV carriers with the relevant HLA.

TCRdb processed the reads anew with MiXCR; each CDR3 protein has one entry. This sample has 680,000 or so distinct CDR3 sequences; 35% to 45% occur once, and the top ten carry about 2.8%. There are a few counts of this clonotype. Its specificity is not known. The CDR3 is 15 amino acids. CDR1 is SGHKS, CDR2 YYEKEE, per germline (reference sequence). V lost 1 base and J lost 2, with 13 bases in between. The sequencing input was PBMCs. This rearrangement joins TRBV5-5 to TRBJ2-7; possibly TRBD2 for D (6 bases). The TCR was taken from a human donor in good health (CMV status not recorded). Some clones in this sample may be carry-over from other donors' samples. CDR3 DNA: TGTGCCAGCAGCTTGAACCCCGGGAGCCCCTACGAGCAGTACTTC. This translates into CASSLNPGSPYEQYF.